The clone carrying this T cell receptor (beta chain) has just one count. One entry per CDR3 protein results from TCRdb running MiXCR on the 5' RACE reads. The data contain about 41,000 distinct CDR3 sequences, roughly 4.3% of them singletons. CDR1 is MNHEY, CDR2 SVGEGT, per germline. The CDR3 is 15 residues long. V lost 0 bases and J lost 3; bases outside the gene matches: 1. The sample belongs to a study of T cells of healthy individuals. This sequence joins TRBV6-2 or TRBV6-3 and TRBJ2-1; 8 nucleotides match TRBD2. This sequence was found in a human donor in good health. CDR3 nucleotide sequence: TGTGCCAGCAGTTACTCAGCGGGGGACTACAATGAGCAGTTCTTC. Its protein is CASSYSAGDYNEQFF.